This T cell receptor (beta chain) was obtained from a study of OX40 agonist ivuxolimab in advanced cancers. General observations from the study: Averaged across samples, CD8+ T cells carried more expanded clones than CD4+ did.

On cycle 4 day 1 and cycle 7 day 1, as well as at baseline, blood was sampled. Per germline, CDR1 SGHTA and CDR2 FQGNSA. This CDR3 is 11 amino acids long. Trimming shortened V by 1 base and J by 4 bases, and 1 base separated the two germline ends. Measured with immunoSEQ multiplex PCR; TCRdb has only the in-frame clones, and not every one. This repertoire shows some 74,000 clones, 75% to 95% found once; its top ten account for more than 0.85%. Comment on this clone: Its cognate antigen is unknown.

The sequencing used CD4+ or CD8+ T cells sorted from blood, collected in a trial of the OX40 agonist ivuxolimab. The TCR comes from an adult with an advanced solid tumor such as melanoma, head and neck, liver or kidney cancer. The chain recombines TRBV7-2 with TRBJ2-5; D remains unclear. The CDR3 spells CASSLVETQYF. In DNA, the CDR3 is TGTGCCAGCAGCTTAGTAGAGACCCAGTACTTC.